What follows are 20 T cell receptor beta chains derived from one specimen sequenced in a study of vaccination effects on CD4 cells after COVID-19. The assay was immunoSEQ multiplex PCR, and TCRdb's table has in-frame clones only and misses some. Of 70,000 or so clones listed, roughly 73% are singletons. Scientists isolated CD4+ T cells after a roughly 9-day culture period ended. Each participant was administered two doses of either the BNT162b2 or the mRNA-1273 vaccine. Antigens of these TCRs are unknown. Specimen: CD4+ T cells from PBMCs cultured without peptide, collected after COVID-19 vaccination. Source of these receptors: a human donor who received a COVID-19 vaccine.

This clone was detected only once. This CDR3 reads CASRWDLSGNTGELFF. The CDR3 region has the DNA TGTGCCAGCAGATGGGACTTGTCCGGGAACACCGGGGAGCTGTTTTTT. The chain has TRBV3-1 (or the pseudogene TRBV3-2) and TRBJ2-2; possibly TRBD2 for D (6 bases). The germline gives CDR1 LGHDT, CDR2 YNNKEL (reference sequence). This CDR3 has 16 amino acids. Trimming took off 6 bases at V and 1 base at J, with 15 bases between the two ends.

The chain couples TRBV3-1 (or the pseudogene TRBV3-2) to TRBJ2-5, with D perhaps given as TRBD1 or TRBD2 (5 bases each). CDR3 length: 13 residues. Per the germline V gene, CDR1 is LGHDT and CDR2 is YNNKEL (reference sequence). Deletions cut 3 bases from V and 4 bases from J, with 9 bases between. Here the CDR3 reads CASSQRGTETQYF. The CDR3 DNA reads TGTGCCAGCAGCCAGCGTGGGACAGAGACCCAGTACTTC.

The chain couples TRBV5-1 to TRBJ2-7; 7 bases match TRBD1. Germline-derived CDR1 and CDR2 are SGHRS and YFSETQ. With V trimmed by 4 bases and J by 1 base, 8 bases remained unmatched. This CDR3 region has 15 residues. The CDR3 loop is CASSPGTVNSYEQYV. For the CDR3, the DNA is TGCGCCAGCAGCCCCGGGACAGTTAATTCCTACGAGCAGTACGTC.

The chain combines TRBV5-1 with TRBJ2-5; D is perhaps TRBD1 (5 bases). There are 14 residues in the CDR3. Germline-derived CDR1 and CDR2 are SGHRS and YFSETQ. The germline V and J ends were trimmed by 0 bases and 5 bases, with 11 bases remaining between them. The DNA for the CDR3 is TGCGCCAGCAGCTTGGTACCAGGGCCGGAGACCCAGTACTTC. Translated: CASSLVPGPETQYF. The full variable domain, in which reference TRBV5-1 and TRBJ2-5 provide the parts outside the CDR3, is KAGVTQTPRYLIKTRGQQVTLSCSPISGHRSVSWYQQTPGQGLQFLFEYFSETQRNKGNFPGRFSGRQFSNSRSEMNVSTLELGDSALYLCASSLVPGPETQYFGPGTRLLVL.

The CDR3 DNA is TGTGCCAGCAGCCAGTTAGACAGGGGTAACGTCGGGGAGCTGTTTTTT. Protein: CASSQLDRGNVGELFF. V gene TRBV4-2 combines with J gene TRBJ2-2, with 8 bases that match TRBD1. There are 16 residues in the CDR3. V trimming: 3 bases; J trimming: 7 bases; junction bases outside the gene matches: 10. Germline V gene lookup returns CDR1 LGHNA and CDR2 YNFKEQ.

This clone has just one count. V and J are TRBV18 and TRBJ2-1; the D gene is possibly TRBD2 (6 bases). There are 15 residues in the CDR3. Germline loops: CDR1 KGHSH, CDR2 LQKENI. The V end lost 3 bases, the J end lost 0 bases, and 9 bases lay between the germline ends. The CDR3 DNA sequence: TGTGCCAGCTCACCGAACGGGGGCTCCTACAATGAGCAGTTCTTC. Its protein product is CASSPNGGSYNEQFF.

This clone was picked up a small number of times. V gene TRBV5-6 combines with J gene TRBJ2-5; the match to TRBD1 covers 7 bases. CDR1 is SGHDT, CDR2 YYEEEE, per germline. J lost 1 base, V lost 1 base, and 4 bases had no gene match. The CDR3 spans 15 residues. CDR3 coding DNA: TGTGCCAGCAGCTTGTTGGGACAGACCCAAGAGACCCAGTACTTC. Its translation: CASSLLGQTQETQYF.

This clone was detected once. The chain employs TRBV6-5 and TRBJ2-5, with D perhaps matching TRBD2 (6 bases). V lost 6 bases to trimming and J lost 3 bases, with 14 bases between them. CDR1 and CDR2 from the germline V gene are MNHEY and SVGAGI. The CDR3 runs to 14 residues. The CDR3: CASSSLAGKETQYF. The CDR3 region has the DNA TGTGCCAGCAGCTCCCTGGCGGGGAAAGAGACCCAGTACTTC.

The chain couples TRBV5-1 to TRBJ2-7; 7 bases match TRBD1. CDR3 length: 14 residues. The ends lost 4 bases at V and 1 base at J; junction bases unmatched: 5. Germline loops: CDR1 SGHRS, CDR2 YFSETQ. CDR3 sequence reads: CASSPGTDSYEQYV. CDR3 nucleotides: TGCGCCAGCAGCCCCGGGACAGATTCCTACGAGCAGTACGTC.

This clone was seen once. The J gene is TRBJ1-2, the V gene TRBV6-5; D ambiguous. The germline V gene has CDR1 MNHEY and CDR2 SVGAGI. The V and J ends lost 6 bases and 8 bases respectively, with 19 bases between them. The CDR3 runs 14 residues. The CDR3 loop is CASRLARGKEGYTF. The CDR3, as DNA: TGTGCCAGCAGACTAGCCCGAGGGAAGGAGGGCTACACCTTC.

The genes are TRBV19 and TRBJ1-1, with 8 bases lining up with TRBD1. The CDR3 is made up of 14 amino acids. V lost 7 bases, J lost 6 bases, and 10 bases stayed unmatched. In germline, CDR1 is LNHDA, CDR2 SQIVND (reference sequence). As DNA, the CDR3 is TGTGCCAGTATCCCCAGGACAGGGCCCGCTGAAGCTTTCTTT. Protein sequence: CASIPRTGPAEAFF.

V is TRBV4-3 and J is TRBJ1-6; a weak D match, TRBD1 (6 bases). V lost 1 base, J lost 8 bases, and 12 bases lay in between. The CDR3 has 15 residues. Germline V gene data show CDR1 as LGHNA and CDR2 as YSLEER. The CDR3 bases are TGCGCCAGCAGCCAAGGTCGGGGGGCGTATTCACCCCTCCACTTT. It encodes CASSQGRGAYSPLHF.

The chain recombines TRBV4-3 with TRBJ2-7; 10 positions match TRBD2. Germline CDR1 reads LGHNA; CDR2 reads YSLEER. After removal of 0 bases from V and 3 bases from J, the junction contained 11 bases not matched to a gene. There are 18 residues in the CDR3. CDR3 in DNA: TGCGCCAGCAGCCAAGATATCGGACTAGCGGCTTATTACTACGAGCAGTACGTC. Translation: CASSQDIGLAAYYYEQYV.

The V call is TRBV6-5, the J call TRBJ2-1; D gene ambiguous. The germline V and J ends were trimmed by 7 bases and 0 bases, with 10 bases remaining between them. Germline V gives CDR1 MNHEY, CDR2 SVGAGI. The CDR3 is made up of 14 amino acids. The CDR3 DNA is TGTGCCAGCATTGTCAGCCTCTCCTACAATGAGCAGTTCTTC. Translated: CASIVSLSYNEQFF.

The gene calls are TRBV2 and TRBJ1-1; 7 bases match TRBD1. The CDR3 runs to 13 residues. The germline CDR1 and CDR2 sequences are SNHLY and FYNNEI. The V segment lost 7 bases and the J segment 0 bases; nucleotides outside the gene matches: 2. CDR3 nucleotides: TGTGCCAGCACGACAGGGATGAACACTGAAGCTTTCTTT. Its protein product is CASTTGMNTEAFF.

V and J are TRBV7-3 and TRBJ2-1, with 8 nucleotides matching TRBD1. J was trimmed by 4 bases and V by 0 bases; bases with no gene match: 8. Germline CDR1 reads SGHTA; CDR2 reads FQGTGA. The CDR3 contains 17 residues. The chain's CDR3 is CASSLTPAQGEYNEQFF. CDR3 DNA: TGTGCCAGCAGCTTAACTCCCGCACAGGGGGAGTACAATGAGCAGTTCTTC.

The gene calls are TRBV6-6 and TRBJ2-7; D remains unclear. This CDR3 has 13 residues. Per the germline V gene, CDR1 is MNHNY and CDR2 is SVGAGI (reference sequence). Trimming left V 4 bases short and J 3 bases short, with 10 bases between. Here the CDR3 DNA reads TGTGCCAGCAGTTTAGGCAGCTACTACGAGCAGTACGTC. Its translation is CASSLGSYYEQYV.

The chain has TRBV27 and TRBJ1-5, with 8 bases fitting TRBD1. The length of the CDR3 is 15 residues. The germline gives CDR1 MNHEY, CDR2 SMNVEV (reference sequence). Losses at the gene ends were 5 bases for V and 4 bases for J; bases not matched to a gene: 7. The CDR3 here is CASSPWTGQNQPQHF. The CDR3 DNA is TGTGCCAGCAGTCCTTGGACAGGGCAAAATCAGCCCCAGCATTTT.

The CDR3 region is CASSLTPGGINTEAFF. The CDR3 DNA follows: TGTGCCAGCAGCTTAACCCCAGGGGGGATAAACACTGAAGCTTTCTTT. The chain carries TRBV7-3 and TRBJ1-1, with 7 positions matching TRBD1. Germline V gene sequence: CDR1 SGHTA, CDR2 FQGTGA. The J segment lost 2 bases and the V segment lost 0 bases, leaving 6 bases of the junction unmatched. This CDR3 is built from 16 residues.

V is TRBV3-1 (or the pseudogene TRBV3-2) and J is TRBJ1-6, with 9 bases lining up with TRBD1. V dropped 5 bases and J dropped 10; count of bases not matched to a gene: 9. The CDR3 loop spans 15 amino acids. CDR1 LGHDT and CDR2 YNNKEL come from the germline V gene (reference sequence). The CDR3 region is CASSDRGTGPSPLHF. The DNA for the CDR3 is TGTGCCAGCAGCGACAGGGGGACAGGGCCATCACCCCTCCACTTT.